These 10 T cell receptor beta chains were sequenced from one sample in a study of blood T cell repertoires in COVID-19. Profiled with immunoSEQ multiplex PCR; TCRdb holds only in-frame clones, not every one. The sample records under 200,000 clones, roughly 84% being singletons. The sequenced sample consisted of PBMCs or T cells enriched from blood (not recorded which). These receptors originate from a woman between 45 and 65 years old who had recovered from COVID-19.

This chain joins TRBV5-1 and TRBJ2-1, with 7 positions matching TRBD1. V lost 4 bases, J lost 8 bases, and 9 bases stayed unmatched. The CDR3 loop spans 14 amino acids. Germline V gives CDR1 SGHRS, CDR2 YFSETQ. CDR3 DNA: TGCGCCAGCAGCAAAAAGACAGGGATCGATGAGCAGTTCTTC. Encoded protein: CASSKKTGIDEQFF.

The sample holds one count of this clone. This chain uses TRBV7-9 with TRBJ2-6; 9 bases line up with TRBD1. The germline V gene has CDR1 SEHNR and CDR2 FQNEAQ (reference sequence). The CDR3 totals 17 residues. With V trimmed by 5 bases and J by 4 bases, 9 bases remained unmatched. CDR3 coding DNA: TGTGCCAGCAGCGACTCACAGGGGGCGTGGGGGGCCAACGTCCTGACTTTC. Its translation is CASSDSQGAWGANVLTF.

This clone was detected once. The chain recombines TRBV2 with TRBJ1-2, with D perhaps TRBD1 (5 bases). V shed 7 bases and J shed 4 bases, with 13 bases lying between them. CDR3 length: 13 residues. Germline V lookup: CDR1 SNHLY, CDR2 FYNNEI. DNA of the CDR3: TGTGCCAGCACCGGCAGGGTCACCTATGGCTACACCTTC. Protein sequence: CASTGRVTYGYTF. Using reference TRBV2 and TRBJ1-2 for the parts outside the CDR3, the full variable domain is EPEVTQTPSHQVTQMGQEVILRCVPISNHLYFYWYRQILGQKVEFLVSFYNNEISEKSEIFDDQFSVERPDGSNFTLKIRSTKLEDSAMYFCASTGRVTYGYTFGSGTRLTVV.

The chain links TRBV27 to TRBJ1-1; D unclear. V shed 3 bases and J shed 3 bases, with 8 bases lying between them. In germline, CDR1 is MNHEY, CDR2 SMNVEV (reference sequence). There are 13 residues in the CDR3. CDR3 amino acids: CASSFTRDTEAFF. The CDR3 DNA reads TGTGCCAGCAGTTTTACGAGGGACACTGAAGCTTTCTTT.

This rearrangement joins TRBV29-1 to TRBJ1-1; D perhaps matches TRBD1 (6 bases). Germline values: CDR1 SQVTM, CDR2 ANQGSEA. V lost 4 bases to trimming and J lost 4 bases, with 10 bases between them. The CDR3 is 12 amino acids. The CDR3 here is CSVGDTPTEAFF. The CDR3 DNA is TGCAGCGTTGGGGACACCCCCACTGAAGCTTTCTTT.

The V call is TRBV18, the J call TRBJ1-3; 9 nucleotides line up with TRBD1. Losses at the gene ends were 3 bases for V and 0 bases for J; bases not matched to a gene: 9. Germline V CDR1 and CDR2: KGHSH, LQKENI. The CDR3 runs to 18 residues. The CDR3 here is CASSPGQGLIISGNTIYF. The CDR3 coding sequence is TGTGCCAGCTCACCGGGACAGGGACTAATTATCTCTGGAAACACCATATATTTT.

The chain recombines TRBV5-4 with TRBJ2-3; tentatively, D is TRBD1 (6 bases). This CDR3 is built from 14 residues. Germline CDR1 reads SGHNT; CDR2 reads YYREEE (reference sequence). V was clipped by 4 bases and J by 2 bases, with 11 bases between them. CDR3 residues: CASSPNRATDTQYF. Written as DNA, the CDR3 is TGTGCCAGCAGCCCTAACAGGGCCACAGATACGCAGTATTTT.

This rearrangement joins TRBV6-6 to TRBJ2-7; 8 bases match TRBD2. V shed 6 bases, J shed 4 bases, and the junction held 8 bases outside the gene matches. Germline V gives CDR1 MNHNY, CDR2 SVGAGI (reference sequence). This CDR3 is 14 amino acids long. This CDR3 reads CASRRAGDGYEQYF. CDR3 in DNA: TGTGCCAGCAGAAGAGCGGGAGATGGATACGAGCAGTACTTC.

The chain combines TRBV7-9 with TRBJ1-6; 7 bases are shared with TRBD1. The CDR3 spans 16 residues. J gave up 4 bases and V 4 bases, and 7 bases lay outside the gene matches. Looked up from germline, CDR1 is SEHNR and CDR2 is FQNEAQ (reference sequence). Here the CDR3 DNA reads TGTGCCAGCAGCTCCTCGAGACAGGGTTATAATTCACCCCTCCACTTT. As protein: CASSSSRQGYNSPLHF.

The chain joins TRBV5-6 to TRBJ2-3; TRBD2 is a possible D gene (6 bases). This CDR3 region has 15 residues. Germline-derived CDR1 and CDR2 are SGHDT and YYEEEE. V lost 3 bases, J lost 6 bases, and 17 bases lay in between. This CDR3 is CASSWGETRSDTQYF. CDR3 DNA: TGTGCCAGCAGCTGGGGGGAGACCCGGTCTGATACGCAGTATTTT.